This T cell receptor beta chain is from a study of cytomegalovirus exposure and HLA in healthy donors. For the study at large: Out of about 410 genotyped donors, approximately 84% belonged to the Caucasian-associated ancestry cluster. Study observations and caveats: One variant, a missense change in DCLRE1C, was linked in a later analysis to TCR beta V- and J-gene trimming.

Turning to this clone: Antigen specificity is unknown.

60 Vbeta and 13 Jbeta primers were used in PCR. Generated by immunoSEQ multiplex PCR, the TCRdb table keeps only in-frame clones and is missing some. Here the sample spans some 130,000 clones, over 75% being singletons. The source material was PBMCs. The TCR comes from a male donor in good health and CMV-seropositive.

The DNA for the CDR3 is TGTGCCAGCAGCTTACCCAAACTAGCGGGGAACACAGATACGCAGTATTTT. The encoded protein is CASSLPKLAGNTDTQYF. V is TRBV7-2 and J is TRBJ2-3; 10 bases are shared with TRBD2. Germline CDR1 and CDR2: SGHTA and FQGNSA. The CDR3 spans 17 residues. The V and J ends lost 2 bases and 2 bases, in that order; junction bases with no gene match: 7.